This TCR beta chain was observed in a study of T cells after yellow fever vaccination. General study findings and limits: Weaker, the secondary response peaked sooner, at day 5 versus 15. Researchers cautioned that FACS-sorted repertoires could harbor abundant clonotypes contaminating from the bulk population. Most clones from primary vaccination resurfaced after the booster (approximately 97% CD4, 88% CD8).

TCR cDNA, made by 5'RACE template switching, carried an added universal primer site and UMIs. Each CDR3 protein gets one entry after TCRdb re-called the 5' RACE reads with MiXCR. The sample lists tens of thousands of distinct CDR3 sequences; approximately 8% were seen once. With 5 bases removed from V and 0 bases from J, the gap between germline ends came to 17 bases. This CDR3 spans 17 amino acids. Germline values: CDR1 SGHVS, CDR2 FNYEAQ. This clonotype occurred many times. What it binds is not known. Sequenced material: CD8+ T cells sorted from PBMCs, taken 15 days after the yellow fever booster vaccination. J is TRBJ2-1 and V is TRBV7-6, with D perhaps matching TRBD1 (6 bases). This clonotype originated in a man aged 25-45 years who received the YFV17D yellow fever vaccine. The CDR3 loop reads CASSRNLGGLSYNEQFF. The CDR3, as DNA: TGTGCCAGCAGCCGAAACCTTGGGGGCCTCTCCTACAATGAGCAGTTCTTC.